Below, 5 T cell receptor beta chains from the same sample are listed, as sequenced in a study of CD8 T cells in ankylosing spondylitis. Findings of the study overall: In ankylosing spondylitis blood, a motif of roughly eight highly homologous TCR beta variants appeared characteristic.

Each CDR3 protein is one row after TCRdb ran MiXCR on the 5' RACE reads. In the table there are 220,000 or so distinct CDR3 sequences, 18% of which are singletons. Their cognate antigens are unknown. The sample was blood, either unsorted or a sorted T cell fraction (not recorded which). These receptor sequences come from a male donor with ankylosing spondylitis.

This clonotype has more than one count but fewer than ten. The V and J genes are TRBV4-1 and TRBJ1-1; perhaps TRBD1 as D (6 bases). This CDR3 spans 16 amino acids. Per germline, CDR1 MGHRA and CDR2 YSYEKL. V lost 0 bases, J lost 0 bases, and 11 bases lay in between. The CDR3 region is CASSQDHTGLNTEAFF. The CDR3 region has the DNA TGCGCCAGCAGCCAAGACCATACAGGGTTGAACACTGAAGCTTTCTTT.

The chain employs TRBV2 and TRBJ2-1; D possibly corresponds to TRBD1 (6 bases). Germline CDR1 SNHLY, CDR2 FYNNEI. Deletions cut 4 bases from V and 8 bases from J, with 18 bases between. This CDR3 comprises 15 residues. CDR3 residues: CASSVLPGHQDEQFF. The CDR3 DNA is TGTGCCAGCAGTGTTTTACCGGGACACCAAGATGAGCAGTTCTTC.

The chain is built from TRBV30 and TRBJ2-2; 11 bases agree with TRBD2. The CDR3 totals 19 residues. V shed 2 bases and J 3 bases; nucleotides not matched to a gene: 14. Germline assignment: CDR1 GTSNPN and CDR2 SVGIG (reference sequence). Written as DNA, the CDR3 is TGTGCCTGGAGTCCCCCGGGACTAGCGGACTCCACCGACACCGGGGAGCTGTTTTTT. It translates to CAWSPPGLADSTDTGELFF.

This clonotype was seen repeatedly, ten times or more. J is TRBJ2-7 and V is TRBV12-3 or TRBV12-4; TRBD2 is a possible D gene (6 bases). CDR3 length: 13 amino acids. Between the trimmed V and J ends, which lost 8 bases and 5 bases, there was a span of 16 bases. DNA of the CDR3: TGTGCCAGCGGAGCGCTACGCGGGAACGAGCAGTACTTC. Protein product: CASGALRGNEQYF.

This clonotype was seen repeatedly, ten times or more. The CDR3 DNA is TGTGCCAGCAGTTTGGCAGGGGTCAATGCCGGGGAGCTGTTTTTT. Its translation: CASSLAGVNAGELFF. The chain joins TRBV12-3 or TRBV12-4 to TRBJ2-2; perhaps TRBD1 as D (6 bases). The ends were cut back, 3 bases at V and 6 bases at J, with 14 bases in the middle. The CDR3 is 15 amino acids.